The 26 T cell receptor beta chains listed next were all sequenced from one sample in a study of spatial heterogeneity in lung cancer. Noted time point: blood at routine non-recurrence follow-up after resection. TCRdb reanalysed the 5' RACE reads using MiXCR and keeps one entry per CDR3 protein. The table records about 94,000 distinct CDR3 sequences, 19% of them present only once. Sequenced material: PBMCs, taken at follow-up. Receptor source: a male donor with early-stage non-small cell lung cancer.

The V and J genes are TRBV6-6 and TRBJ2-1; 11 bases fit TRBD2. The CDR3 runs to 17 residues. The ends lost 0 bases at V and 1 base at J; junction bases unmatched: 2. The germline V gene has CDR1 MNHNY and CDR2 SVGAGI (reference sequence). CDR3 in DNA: TGTGCCAGCAGTTACTCGAGACTAGCGGGGTCCTACAATGAGCAGTTCTTC. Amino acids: CASSYSRLAGSYNEQFF.

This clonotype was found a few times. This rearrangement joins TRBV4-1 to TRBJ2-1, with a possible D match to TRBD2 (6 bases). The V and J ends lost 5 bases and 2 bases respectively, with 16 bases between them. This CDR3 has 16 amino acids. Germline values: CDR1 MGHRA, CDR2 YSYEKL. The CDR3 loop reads CASSKADSGAYNEQFF. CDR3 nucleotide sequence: TGCGCCAGCAGCAAGGCGGATAGCGGAGCCTACAATGAGCAGTTCTTC.

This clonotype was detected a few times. The CDR3 DNA follows: TGCAGTGCTAGAGATTGGAGCGGGAGCACAGATACGCAGTATTTT. Residues: CSARDWSGSTDTQYF. The rearrangement links TRBV20-1 to TRBJ2-3; D perhaps matches TRBD2 (6 bases). This CDR3 has 15 residues. Germline CDR1 is DFQATT and CDR2 is SNEGSKA (reference sequence). Trimming took 0 bases from V and 0 from J, leaving 10 bases between them.

CDR3 sequence: CSARDFGSLDYNEQFF. The DNA for the CDR3 is TGCAGTGCTAGAGATTTCGGCAGCCTTGACTACAATGAGCAGTTCTTC. The rearrangement joins TRBV20-1 to TRBJ2-1; no reliable D call. Per the germline V gene, CDR1 is DFQATT and CDR2 is SNEGSKA (reference sequence). The V end lost 0 bases, the J end lost 3 bases, and 15 bases lay between the germline ends. The CDR3 sequence is 16 residues long.

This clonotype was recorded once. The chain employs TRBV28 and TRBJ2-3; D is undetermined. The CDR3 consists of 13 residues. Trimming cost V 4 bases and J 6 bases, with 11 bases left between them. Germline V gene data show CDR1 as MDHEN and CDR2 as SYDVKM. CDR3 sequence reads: CASSSSESDTQYF. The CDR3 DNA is TGTGCCAGCAGTTCCTCAGAGTCGGATACGCAGTATTTT.

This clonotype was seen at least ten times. DNA of the CDR3: TGCGCCAGCAGCCAAGTCGGAGGCTATTCCGCTAACTATGGCTACACCTTC. Translating gives CASSQVGGYSANYGYTF. The chain joins TRBV4-1 to TRBJ1-2, with D unresolved. The CDR3 covers 17 residues. Trimming removed 1 base at V and 0 bases at J, with 15 bases between. CDR1 MGHRA and CDR2 YSYEKL come from the germline V gene.

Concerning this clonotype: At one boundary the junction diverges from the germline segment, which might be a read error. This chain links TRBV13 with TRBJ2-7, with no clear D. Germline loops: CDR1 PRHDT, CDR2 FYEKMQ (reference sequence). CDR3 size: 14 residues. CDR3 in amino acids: CASSLGPVLYEQYF. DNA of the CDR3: TGTGCCAGCAGCCTAGGACCCGTCCTCTACGAGCAGTACTTC.

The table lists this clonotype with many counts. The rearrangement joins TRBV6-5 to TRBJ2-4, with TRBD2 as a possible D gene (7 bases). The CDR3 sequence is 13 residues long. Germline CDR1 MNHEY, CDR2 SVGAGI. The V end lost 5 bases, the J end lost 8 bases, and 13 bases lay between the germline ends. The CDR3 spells CASSRGGADIQYF. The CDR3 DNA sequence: TGTGCCAGCAGTAGGGGGGGTGCAGACATTCAGTACTTC.

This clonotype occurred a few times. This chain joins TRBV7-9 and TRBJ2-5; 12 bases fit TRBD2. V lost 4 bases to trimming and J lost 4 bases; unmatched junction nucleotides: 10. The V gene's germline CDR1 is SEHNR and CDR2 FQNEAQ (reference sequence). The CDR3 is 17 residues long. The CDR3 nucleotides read TGTGCCAGCAGCTCGGGACTAGCGGGTCCGAGGGCAGAGACCCAGTACTTC. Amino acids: CASSSGLAGPRAETQYF. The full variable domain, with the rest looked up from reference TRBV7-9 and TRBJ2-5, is DTGVSQNPRHKITKRGQNVTFRCDPISEHNRLYWYRQTLGQGPEFLTYFQNEAQLEKSRLLSDRFSAERPKGSFSTLEIQRTEQGDSAMYLCASSSGLAGPRAETQYFGPGTRLLVL.

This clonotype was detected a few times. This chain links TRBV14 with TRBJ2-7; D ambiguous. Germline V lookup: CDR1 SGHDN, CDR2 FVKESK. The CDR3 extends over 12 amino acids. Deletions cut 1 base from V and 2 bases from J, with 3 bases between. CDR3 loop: CASSQAPYEQYF. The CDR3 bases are TGTGCCAGCAGCCAAGCCCCCTACGAGCAGTACTTC.

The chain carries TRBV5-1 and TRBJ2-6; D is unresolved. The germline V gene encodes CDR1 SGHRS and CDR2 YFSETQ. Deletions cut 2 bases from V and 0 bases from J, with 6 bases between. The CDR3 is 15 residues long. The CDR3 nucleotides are TGCGCCAGCAGCTTAGGAGACTCTGGGGCCAACGTCCTGACTTTC. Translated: CASSLGDSGANVLTF.

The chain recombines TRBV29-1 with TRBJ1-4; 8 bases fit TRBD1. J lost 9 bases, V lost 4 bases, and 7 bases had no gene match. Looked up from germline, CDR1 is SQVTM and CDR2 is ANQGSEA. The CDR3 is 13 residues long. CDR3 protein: CSVVLQGDKKLFF. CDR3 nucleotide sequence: TGCAGCGTTGTCCTACAGGGGGATAAAAAACTGTTTTTT.

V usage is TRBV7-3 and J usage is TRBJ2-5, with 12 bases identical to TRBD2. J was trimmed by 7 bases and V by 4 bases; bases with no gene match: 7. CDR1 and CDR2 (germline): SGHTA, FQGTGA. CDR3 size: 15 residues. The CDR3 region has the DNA TGTGCCAGCAGCTCGACTAGCGGGAGTATTAGGACCCAGTACTTC. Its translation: CASSSTSGSIRTQYF. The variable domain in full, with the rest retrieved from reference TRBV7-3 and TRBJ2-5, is GAGVSQTPSNKVTEKGKYVELRCDPISGHTALYWYRQSLGQGPEFLIYFQGTGAADDSGLPNDRFFAVRPEGSVSTLKIQRTERGDSAVYLCASSSTSGSIRTQYFGPGTRLLVL.

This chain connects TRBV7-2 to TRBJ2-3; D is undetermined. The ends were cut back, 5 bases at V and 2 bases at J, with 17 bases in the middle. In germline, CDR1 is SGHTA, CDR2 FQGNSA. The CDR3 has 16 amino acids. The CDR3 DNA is TGTGCCAGCAGCCTCGGATTACAGATTTCCACAGATACGCAGTATTTT. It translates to CASSLGLQISTDTQYF.

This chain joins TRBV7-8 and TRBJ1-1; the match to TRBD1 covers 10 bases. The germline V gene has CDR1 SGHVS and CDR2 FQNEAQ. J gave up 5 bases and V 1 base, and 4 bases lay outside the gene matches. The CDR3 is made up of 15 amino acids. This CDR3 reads CASSLGTGGKTEAFF. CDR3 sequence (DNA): TGTGCCAGCAGCTTAGGGACAGGGGGAAAAACTGAAGCTTTCTTT. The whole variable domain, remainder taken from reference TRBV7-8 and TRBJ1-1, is GAGVSQSPRYKVAKRGQDVALRCDPISGHVSLFWYQQALGQGPEFLTYFQNEAQLDKSGLPSDRFFAERPEGSVSTLKIQRTQQEDSAVYLCASSLGTGGKTEAFFGQGTRLTVV.

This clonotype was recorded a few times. CDR3 protein: CASSLVPGASYEQYF. The CDR3 DNA reads as TGCGCCAGCAGCTTGGTTCCGGGGGCGTCCTACGAGCAGTACTTC. The rearrangement uses TRBV5-1 and TRBJ2-7, with D possibly called TRBD1 or TRBD2 (6 bases each). The V gene lost 0 bases and the J gene lost 1 base, with 11 bases spanning the gap. The CDR3 is made up of 15 amino acids. Per the germline V gene, CDR1 is SGHRS and CDR2 is YFSETQ.

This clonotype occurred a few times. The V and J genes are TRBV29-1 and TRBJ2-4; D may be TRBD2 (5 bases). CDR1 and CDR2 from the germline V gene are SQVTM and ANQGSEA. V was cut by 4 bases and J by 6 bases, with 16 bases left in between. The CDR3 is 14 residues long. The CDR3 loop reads CSVVLLDGGNIQYF. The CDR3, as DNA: TGCAGCGTTGTTTTGTTGGACGGAGGAAACATTCAGTACTTC.

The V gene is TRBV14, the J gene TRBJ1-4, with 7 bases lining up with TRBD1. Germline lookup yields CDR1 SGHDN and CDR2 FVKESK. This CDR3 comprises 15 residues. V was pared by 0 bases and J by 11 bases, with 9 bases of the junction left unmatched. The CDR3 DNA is TGTGCCAGCAGCCAAGAAGCAGGGGGAATGAGGAAACTGTTTTTT. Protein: CASSQEAGGMRKLFF. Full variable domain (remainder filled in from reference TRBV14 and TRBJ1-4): EAGVTQFPSHSVIEKGQTVTLRCDPISGHDNLYWYRRVMGKEIKFLLHFVKESKQDESGMPNNRFLAERTGGTYSTLKVQPAELEDSGVYFCASSQEAGGMRKLFFGSGTQLSVL.

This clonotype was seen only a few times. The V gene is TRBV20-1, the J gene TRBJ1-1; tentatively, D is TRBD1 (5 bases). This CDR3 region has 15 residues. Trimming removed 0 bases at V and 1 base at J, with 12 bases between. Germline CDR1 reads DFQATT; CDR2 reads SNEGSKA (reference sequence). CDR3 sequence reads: CSARDMDTGNTEAFF. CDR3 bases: TGCAGTGCTAGAGACATGGACACAGGGAACACTGAAGCTTTCTTT.

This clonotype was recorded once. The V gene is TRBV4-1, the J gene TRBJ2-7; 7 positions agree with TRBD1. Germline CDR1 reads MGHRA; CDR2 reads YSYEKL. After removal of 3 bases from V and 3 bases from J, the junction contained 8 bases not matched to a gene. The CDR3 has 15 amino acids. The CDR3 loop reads CASSQGQGVIYEQYF. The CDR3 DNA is TGCGCCAGCAGCCAGGGGCAGGGGGTTATCTACGAGCAGTACTTC.

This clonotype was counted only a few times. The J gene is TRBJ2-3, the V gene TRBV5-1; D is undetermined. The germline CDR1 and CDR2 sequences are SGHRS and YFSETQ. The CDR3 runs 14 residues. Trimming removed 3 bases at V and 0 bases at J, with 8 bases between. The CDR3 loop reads CASSSPSSTDTQYF. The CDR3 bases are TGCGCCAGCAGCTCCCCTAGTAGCACAGATACGCAGTATTTT.

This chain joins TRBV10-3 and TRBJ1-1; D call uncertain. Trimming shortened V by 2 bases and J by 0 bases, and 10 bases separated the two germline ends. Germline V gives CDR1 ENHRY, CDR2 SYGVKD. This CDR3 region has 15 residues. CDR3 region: CAISETTSMNTEAFF. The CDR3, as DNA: TGTGCCATCAGTGAGACGACAAGCATGAACACTGAAGCTTTCTTT.

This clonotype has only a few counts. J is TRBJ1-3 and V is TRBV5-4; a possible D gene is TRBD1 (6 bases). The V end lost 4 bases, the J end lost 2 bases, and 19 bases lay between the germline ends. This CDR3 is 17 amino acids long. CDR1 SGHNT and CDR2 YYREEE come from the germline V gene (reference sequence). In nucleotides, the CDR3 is TGTGCCAGCAGCCCATGGAACAGGGACGGGGCTGGAAACACCATATATTTT. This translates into CASSPWNRDGAGNTIYF.

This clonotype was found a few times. In nucleotides, the CDR3 is TGTGCCAGCAGCTGGGACGGAGAGACCCAGTACTTC. Translation: CASSWDGETQYF. This chain uses TRBV3-1 with TRBJ2-5; D assignment may be TRBD1 or TRBD2 (5 bases each). The V end was cut by 5 bases, the J end by 4 bases, with 8 bases between. The CDR3 runs to 12 residues. Germline lookup yields CDR1 LGHDT and CDR2 YNNKEL (reference sequence).

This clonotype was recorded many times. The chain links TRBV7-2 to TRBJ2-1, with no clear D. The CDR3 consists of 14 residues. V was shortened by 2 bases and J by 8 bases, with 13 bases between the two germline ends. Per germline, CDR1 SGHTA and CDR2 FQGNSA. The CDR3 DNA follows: TGTGCCAGCAGCTTAATGCTGACATTGGATGAGCAGTTCTTC. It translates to CASSLMLTLDEQFF.

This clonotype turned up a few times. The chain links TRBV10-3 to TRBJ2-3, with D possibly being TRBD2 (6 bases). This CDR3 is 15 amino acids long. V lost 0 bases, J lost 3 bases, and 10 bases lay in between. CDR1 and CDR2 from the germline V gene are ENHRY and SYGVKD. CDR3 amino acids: CAISESGGETDTQYF. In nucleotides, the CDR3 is TGTGCCATCAGTGAGTCGGGGGGAGAGACAGATACGCAGTATTTT.